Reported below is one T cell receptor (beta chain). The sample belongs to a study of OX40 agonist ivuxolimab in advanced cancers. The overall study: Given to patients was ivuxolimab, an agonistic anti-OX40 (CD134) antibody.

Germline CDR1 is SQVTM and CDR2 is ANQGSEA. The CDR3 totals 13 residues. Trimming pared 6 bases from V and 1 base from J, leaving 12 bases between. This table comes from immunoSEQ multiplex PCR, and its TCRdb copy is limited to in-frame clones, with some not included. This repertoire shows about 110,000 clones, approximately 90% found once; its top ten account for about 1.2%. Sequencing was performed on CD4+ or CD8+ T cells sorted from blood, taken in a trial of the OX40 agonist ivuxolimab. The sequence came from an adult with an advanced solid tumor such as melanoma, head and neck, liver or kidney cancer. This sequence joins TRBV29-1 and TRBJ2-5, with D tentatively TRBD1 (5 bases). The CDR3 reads CSVSTVSQETQYF. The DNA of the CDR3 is TGCAGCGTCTCGACAGTTTCCCAAGAGACCCAGTACTTC.